This is a list of T cell receptor beta chains from one sample in a study of cytomegalovirus exposure and HLA in healthy donors. Only in-frame clones appear in the TCRdb table, and some are missing; sequencing was by immunoSEQ multiplex PCR. The record lists roughly 73,000 clones, of which the ten most abundant hold roughly 15%. Sequencing was performed on PBMCs. These receptors all come from a man aged 50 to 59 in good health and CMV-seropositive. CDR3s include the opening cysteine and the closing phenylalanine or tryptophan. The D gene is left open where the match is weak.

CDR3 protein: CASSSDSPEQFF
CDR3 DNA: TGTGCCAGCAGTTCGGACAGTCCTGAGCAGTTCTTC
J gene: TRBJ2-1
D gene: -
V gene: TRBV2

CDR3 protein: CASSVEQGSTEAFF
CDR3 DNA: TGTGCCAGCAGCGTAGAGCAGGGAAGCACTGAAGCTTTCTTT
J gene: TRBJ1-1
D gene: -
V gene: TRBV9

CDR3 protein: CASTSRWEQAEVEAFF
CDR3 DNA: TGTGCCAGTACATCCCGGTGGGAACAGGCCGAGGTAGAAGCTTTCTTT
J gene: TRBJ1-1
D gene: -
V gene: TRBV19

CDR3 protein: CASSLQGEDYGYTF
CDR3 DNA: TGTGCCAGCAGCTTACAGGGGGAGGACTATGGCTACACCTTC
J gene: TRBJ1-2
D gene: TRBD1
V gene: TRBV2

CDR3 protein: CASSEGQVEGYTF
CDR3 DNA: TGTGCCAGCAGTGAGGGACAGGTTGAAGGCTACACCTTC
J gene: TRBJ1-2
D gene: TRBD1
V gene: TRBV2

CDR3 protein: CASSSGQTNTDTQYF
CDR3 DNA: TGTGCCAGCAGCTCGGGACAAACGAACACAGATACGCAGTATTTT
J gene: TRBJ2-3
D gene: -
V gene: TRBV7-9

CDR3 protein: CASSLGLTDTQYF
CDR3 DNA: TGCGCCAGCAGCTTGGGACTTACAGATACGCAGTATTTT
J gene: TRBJ2-3
D gene: -
V gene: TRBV5-1

CDR3 protein: CASSPPGQNEAFF
CDR3 DNA: TGTGCCAGCAGCCCCCCAGGACAGAATGAAGCTTTCTTT
J gene: TRBJ1-1
D gene: -
V gene: TRBV11-2

CDR3 protein: CASSPPGLRGSIQYF
CDR3 DNA: TGTGCCAGCAGTCCTCCGGGACTTAGAGGTAGCATTCAGTACTTC
J gene: TRBJ2-4
D gene: -
V gene: TRBV6-5

CDR3 protein: CASSEGGGYGTEAFF
CDR3 DNA: TGTGCCAGCAGCGAGGGGGGGGGCTATGGGACTGAAGCTTTCTTT
J gene: TRBJ1-1
D gene: -
V gene: TRBV25-1

CDR3 protein: CSVMRTGPNEKLFF
CDR3 DNA: TGCAGCGTCATGAGGACAGGGCCGAATGAAAAACTGTTTTTT
J gene: TRBJ1-4
D gene: TRBD1
V gene: TRBV29-1

CDR3 protein: CASSEEGAGLSGNTIYF
CDR3 DNA: TGTGCCAGCAGTGAAGAGGGGGCAGGTTTGTCTGGAAACACCATATATTTT
J gene: TRBJ1-3
D gene: TRBD1
V gene: TRBV2

CDR3 protein: CATRKLEGLAVSTDTQYF
CDR3 DNA: TGTGCCACAAGGAAGTTGGAGGGTCTAGCGGTTAGCACAGATACGCAGTATTTT
J gene: TRBJ2-3
D gene: TRBD2
V gene: TRBV19

CDR3 protein: CASSPTGGRSPLHF
CDR3 DNA: TGTGCCAGTAGTCCGACAGGGGGCCGGTCACCCCTCCACTTT
J gene: TRBJ1-6
D gene: TRBD1
V gene: TRBV19

CDR3 protein: CSVDDSSYEQYF
CDR3 DNA: TGCAGCGTGGATGACAGCTCCTACGAGCAGTACTTC
J gene: TRBJ2-7
D gene: -
V gene: TRBV29-1

CDR3 protein: CASSPDIGENGYTF
CDR3 DNA: TGTGCCAGCAGCCCTGACATCGGGGAAAATGGCTACACCTTC
J gene: TRBJ1-2
D gene: -
V gene: TRBV9

CDR3 protein: CASSEISGSYTGELFF
CDR3 DNA: TGTGCCAGCAGTGAAATCAGCGGGAGCTACACCGGGGAGCTGTTTTTT
J gene: TRBJ2-2
D gene: TRBD2
V gene: TRBV6-1

CDR3 protein: CATHSPGQQPQHF
CDR3 DNA: TGTGCCACCCACTCCCCGGGACAACAGCCCCAGCATTTT
J gene: TRBJ1-5
D gene: -
V gene: TRBV28

CDR3 protein: CASSLRSGTGNEQFF
CDR3 DNA: TGTGCCAGCAGCTTACGATCCGGGACAGGGAATGAGCAGTTCTTC
J gene: TRBJ2-1
D gene: TRBD1
V gene: TRBV11-3

CDR3 protein: CASSPGGTDTTNEKLFF
CDR3 DNA: TGTGCCAGCTCACCGGGCGGGACGGACACAACTAATGAAAAACTGTTTTTT
J gene: TRBJ1-4
D gene: -
V gene: TRBV18

CDR3 protein: CASSSALRTGDGYTF
CDR3 DNA: TGTGCCAGCAGCTCTGCATTACGGACAGGGGATGGCTACACCTTC
J gene: TRBJ1-2
D gene: TRBD1
V gene: TRBV7-9

CDR3 protein: CASSPSGSGYGETQYF
CDR3 DNA: TGCGCCAGCAGCCCTAGCGGGAGCGGGTACGGGGAGACCCAGTACTTC
J gene: TRBJ2-5
D gene: TRBD2
V gene: TRBV5-1

CDR3 protein: CASSRRTGRAADTQYF
CDR3 DNA: TGTGCCAGTAGTAGGAGGACAGGGAGAGCCGCAGATACGCAGTATTTT
J gene: TRBJ2-3
D gene: TRBD1
V gene: TRBV19

CDR3 protein: CASTTSGDRGVNQPQHF
CDR3 DNA: TGTGCCAGTACCACATCCGGGGACAGGGGGGTCAATCAGCCCCAGCATTTT
J gene: TRBJ1-5
D gene: TRBD1
V gene: TRBV19

CDR3 protein: CASSHPRASPGELFF
CDR3 DNA: TGCGCCAGCAGCCATCCCCGAGCGAGTCCCGGGGAGCTGTTTTTT
J gene: TRBJ2-2
D gene: -
V gene: TRBV4-1

CDR3 protein: CASTRRTIRMNTEAFF
CDR3 DNA: TGTGCCAGCACCCGCCGGACTATTCGGATGAACACTGAAGCTTTCTTT
J gene: TRBJ1-1
D gene: -
V gene: TRBV28

CDR3 protein: CASSSVGGTGELFF
CDR3 DNA: TGTGCCAGCAGCTCGGTGGGGGGAACCGGGGAGCTGTTTTTT
J gene: TRBJ2-2
D gene: -
V gene: TRBV27

CDR3 protein: CASSLGEQPQHF
CDR3 DNA: TGTGCCAGCAGCTTAGGGGAGCAGCCCCAGCATTTT
J gene: TRBJ1-5
D gene: -
V gene: TRBV7-9

CDR3 protein: CASSYGQGVEQPQHF
CDR3 DNA: TGTGCCAGCAGCTACGGACAGGGGGTAGAACAGCCCCAGCATTTT
J gene: TRBJ1-5
D gene: TRBD1
V gene: TRBV6-6

CDR3 protein: CASSPTGVYNSPLHF
CDR3 DNA: TGTGCCAGCAGCCCGACAGGGGTTTATAATTCACCCCTCCACTTT
J gene: TRBJ1-6
D gene: TRBD1
V gene: TRBV6-5

CDR3 protein: CASRQGKDTEAFF
CDR3 DNA: TGTGCCAGCAGGCAGGGGAAGGACACTGAAGCTTTCTTT
J gene: TRBJ1-1
D gene: -
V gene: TRBV6-1

CDR3 protein: CASSLWGLEDRYNEQFF
CDR3 DNA: TGTGCCAGCAGCTTATGGGGTTTGGAGGACAGGTACAATGAGCAGTTCTTC
J gene: TRBJ2-1
D gene: TRBD1
V gene: TRBV7-9

CDR3 protein: CASSKGKRCEAFF
CDR3 DNA: TGTGCCAGCAGCAAAGGAAAGCGGTGTGAAGCTTTCTTT
J gene: TRBJ1-1
D gene: -
V gene: TRBV21-1

CDR3 protein: CASSLVGGAGELFF
CDR3 DNA: TGTGCCAGCAGCTTAGTGGGGGGAGCCGGGGAGCTGTTTTTT
J gene: TRBJ2-2
D gene: -
V gene: TRBV7-9

CDR3 protein: CASSLTGTGGTDTQYF
CDR3 DNA: TGTGCCAGCAGCTTGACCGGGACAGGGGGCACAGATACGCAGTATTTT
J gene: TRBJ2-3
D gene: TRBD1
V gene: TRBV5-4

CDR3 protein: CAWSGSGDTEQFF
CDR3 DNA: TGTGCCTGGAGTGGTAGCGGGGATACTGAGCAGTTCTTC
J gene: TRBJ2-1
D gene: TRBD2
V gene: TRBV30

CDR3 protein: CASSPSGEGLNEQFF
CDR3 DNA: TGCGCCAGCAGCCCAAGCGGGGAGGGTCTCAATGAGCAGTTCTTC
J gene: TRBJ2-1
D gene: TRBD2
V gene: TRBV4-1

CDR3 protein: CASSLAVPTGELFF
CDR3 DNA: TGTGCCAGCAGCTTGGCAGTCCCCACCGGGGAGCTGTTTTTT
J gene: TRBJ2-2
D gene: -
V gene: TRBV7-9

CDR3 protein: CAGAAGDTDTQYF
CDR3 DNA: TGTGCCGGGGCTGCAGGGGACACGGATACGCAGTATTTT
J gene: TRBJ2-3
D gene: -
V gene: TRBV7-9

CDR3 protein: CASSQTLERVLNEQFF
CDR3 DNA: TGTGCCAGCTCTCAGACTTTAGAGAGGGTACTAAATGAGCAGTTCTTC
J gene: TRBJ2-1
D gene: -
V gene: TRBV18

CDR3 protein: CASSAPTGGGYEQYF
CDR3 DNA: TGTGCCAGCAGTGCCCCGACAGGGGGCGGGTACGAGCAGTACTTC
J gene: TRBJ2-7
D gene: TRBD1
V gene: TRBV6-1

CDR3 protein: CASSVGTGSYGYTF
CDR3 DNA: TGTGCCAGCAGCGTAGGGACAGGGAGCTATGGCTACACCTTC
J gene: TRBJ1-2
D gene: TRBD1
V gene: TRBV9

CDR3 protein: CASSPGGGPPGGELFF
CDR3 DNA: TGTGCCAGCAGCCCCGGGGGGGGGCCTCCGGGCGGGGAGCTGTTTTTT
J gene: TRBJ2-2
D gene: TRBD2
V gene: TRBV5-4

CDR3 protein: CASSSTGNGGYTF
CDR3 DNA: TGTGCCAGCAGCTCGACAGGGAATGGTGGCTACACCTTC
J gene: TRBJ1-2
D gene: TRBD1
V gene: TRBV11-2

CDR3 protein: CASSWVQAGNTIYF
CDR3 DNA: TGTGCCAGCAGCTGGGTACAGGCGGGAAACACCATATATTTT
J gene: TRBJ1-3
D gene: -
V gene: TRBV5-8

CDR3 protein: CASRNLAGGWNEQFF
CDR3 DNA: TGTGCCAGCAGAAACCTAGCGGGAGGTTGGAATGAGCAGTTCTTC
J gene: TRBJ2-1
D gene: TRBD2
V gene: TRBV7-9

CDR3 protein: CASRPAGGVTGELFF
CDR3 DNA: TGTGCCAGCAGGCCAGCGGGAGGGGTCACCGGGGAGCTGTTTTTT
J gene: TRBJ2-2
D gene: TRBD2
V gene: TRBV28

CDR3 protein: CASSVQGQETQYF
CDR3 DNA: TGTGCCAGCAGTGTACAGGGACAAGAGACCCAGTACTTC
J gene: TRBJ2-5
D gene: -
V gene: TRBV27

CDR3 protein: CASSLGRLGYGYTF
CDR3 DNA: TGTGCCAGCAGTCTCGGCAGGTTGGGCTATGGCTACACCTTC
J gene: TRBJ1-2
D gene: -
V gene: TRBV6-5

CDR3 protein: CSGGSYNEQFF
CDR3 DNA: TGTTCGGGGGGCTCCTACAATGAGCAGTTCTTC
J gene: TRBJ2-1
D gene: TRBD2
V gene: TRBV19

CDR3 protein: CASSLALDSSYEQYF
CDR3 DNA: TGTGCCAGCAGTTTAGCCCTCGACAGCTCCTACGAGCAGTACTTC
J gene: TRBJ2-7
D gene: -
V gene: TRBV27

CDR3 protein: CASSVYSSTDTQYF
CDR3 DNA: TGTGCCAGCAGCGTATACTCAAGCACAGATACGCAGTATTTT
J gene: TRBJ2-3
D gene: -
V gene: TRBV9

CDR3 protein: CASSLGTVNQPQHF
CDR3 DNA: TGTGCCAGCAGCTTAGGGACAGTGAATCAGCCCCAGCATTTT
J gene: TRBJ1-5
D gene: TRBD1
V gene: TRBV5-6

CDR3 protein: CASSQVGGVYGYTF
CDR3 DNA: TGCGCCAGCAGCCAAGTCGGGGGAGTCTATGGCTACACCTTC
J gene: TRBJ1-2
D gene: -
V gene: TRBV4-1

CDR3 protein: CASSLTGGDEAFF
CDR3 DNA: TGTGCCAGCAGCCTGACAGGGGGTGATGAAGCTTTCTTT
J gene: TRBJ1-1
D gene: TRBD1
V gene: TRBV11-2

CDR3 protein: CASSPARDRGLGTEAFF
CDR3 DNA: TGTGCCAGCTCACCCGCCCGGGACAGGGGGCTGGGAACTGAAGCTTTCTTT
J gene: TRBJ1-1
D gene: TRBD1
V gene: TRBV18

CDR3 protein: CASGLGGASGITNEQFF
CDR3 DNA: TGTGCTAGTGGTTTGGGGGGGGCTAGCGGGATTACCAATGAGCAGTTCTTC
J gene: TRBJ2-1
D gene: TRBD2
V gene: TRBV12-5